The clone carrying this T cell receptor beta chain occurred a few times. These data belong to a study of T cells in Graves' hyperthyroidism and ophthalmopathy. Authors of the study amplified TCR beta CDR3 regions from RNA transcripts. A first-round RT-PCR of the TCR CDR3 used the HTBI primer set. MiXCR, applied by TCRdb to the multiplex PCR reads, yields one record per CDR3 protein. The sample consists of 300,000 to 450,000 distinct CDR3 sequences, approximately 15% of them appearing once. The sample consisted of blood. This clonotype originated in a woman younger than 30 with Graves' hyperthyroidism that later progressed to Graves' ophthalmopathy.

CDR3 region: CASTDLANTGELFF. Written as DNA, the CDR3 is TGTGCCAGCACCGACTTGGCGAACACCGGGGAGCTGTTTTTT. The rearrangement joins TRBV6-2 or TRBV6-3 to TRBJ2-2, with D unclear. The CDR3 runs 14 residues. The V gene's germline CDR1 is MNHEY and CDR2 SVGEGT. Trimming removed 7 bases from V and 0 bases from J, with 9 bases in between.